This TCR beta chain was identified during a study of CD8 T cells in ankylosing spondylitis. Overall study findings and caveats: Roughly eight highly homologous variants made up a TCR beta motif that seemed to typify ankylosing spondylitis blood.

TCRdb redid the calling of the 5' RACE reads with MiXCR, one entry per CDR3 protein. The repertoire holds approximately 540,000 distinct CDR3 sequences, with about 12% as singletons. Of note for this clonotype: Its antigen is as yet unknown.

Germline loops: CDR1 SGHRS, CDR2 YFSETQ. Trimming at V came to 0 bases and at J to 5 bases, leaving 7 bases not matched to a gene. The CDR3 totals 16 residues. The source of this sequence is a male donor with ankylosing spondylitis. The chain recombines TRBV5-1 with TRBJ2-7; 11 nucleotides match TRBD2. Material: blood, either unsorted or a sorted T cell fraction (not recorded which). This CDR3 is CASSLVSGRAGDEQYF. The CDR3 region has the DNA TGCGCCAGCAGCTTGGTTAGCGGGAGGGCCGGGGACGAGCAGTACTTC.